The clone carrying this TCR beta chain occurred once. The data were obtained in a study of CD8 T cells in Susac syndrome. When the RNA was reverse transcribed, random hexamers were used with an input of roughly 0.45 to 1 ug. Via MiXCR, TCRdb re-called the immunoSEQ multiplex PCR reads, giving one row per CDR3 protein. The repertoire holds fewer than 350,000 distinct CDR3 sequences, with roughly nine tenths as singletons. The CDR3 spans 16 residues. V shed 5 bases, J shed 5 bases, and the junction held 9 bases outside the gene matches. Germline V gene sequence: CDR1 SGHTA, CDR2 FQGNSA. This chain uses TRBV7-2 with TRBJ1-2, with TRBD1 identical over 12 bases. This receptor was obtained from a human donor with multiple sclerosis. The material sequenced was CD4+ T cells from PBMCs. The CDR3 coding sequence is TGTGCCAGCAGCCCCGGGACAGGGGGCGCGGGATATGGCTACACCTTC. Amino acid sequence: CASSPGTGGAGYGYTF.